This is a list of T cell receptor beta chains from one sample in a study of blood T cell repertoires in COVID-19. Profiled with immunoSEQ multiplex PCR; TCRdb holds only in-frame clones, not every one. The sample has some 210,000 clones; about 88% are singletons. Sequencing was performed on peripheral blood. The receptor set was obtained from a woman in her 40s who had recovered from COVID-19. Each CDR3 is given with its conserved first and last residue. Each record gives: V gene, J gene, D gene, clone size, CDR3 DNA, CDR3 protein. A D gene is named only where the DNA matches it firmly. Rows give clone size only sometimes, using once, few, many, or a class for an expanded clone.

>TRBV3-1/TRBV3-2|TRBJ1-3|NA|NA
TGTGCCAGCAGCCCCACGGGGGTTAGCTCTGGAAACACCATATATTTT
CASSPTGVSSGNTIYF
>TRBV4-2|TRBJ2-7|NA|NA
TGTGCCAGCAGCCAATTCCCGGCCTACGAGCAGTACTTC
CASSQFPAYEQYF
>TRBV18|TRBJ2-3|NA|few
TGTGCCAGCTCAGGCACCACAGATACGCAGTATTTT
CASSGTTDTQYF
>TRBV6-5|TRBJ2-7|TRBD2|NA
TGTGCCAGCAGTTACAGCCTAGCGGGAGGGCCCTACGAGCAGTACTTC
CASSYSLAGGPYEQYF
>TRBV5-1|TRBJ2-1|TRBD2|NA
TGCGCCAGCAGATCTGACCTAGCGGGAGGGATCGACAATGAGCAGTTCTTC
CASRSDLAGGIDNEQFF
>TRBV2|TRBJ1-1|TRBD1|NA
TGTGCCCCCCCGAGCGGGACAGGGTTCGCTGAAGCTTTCTTT
CAPPSGTGFAEAFF
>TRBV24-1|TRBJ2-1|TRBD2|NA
TGTGCCACCAGTGATTCCCATAGCGGGAGAGGGTACAATGAGCAGTTCTTC
CATSDSHSGRGYNEQFF
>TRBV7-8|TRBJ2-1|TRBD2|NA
TGTGCCAGCAGCGTGGGACTAAGCTATGAGCAGTTCTTC
CASSVGLSYEQFF
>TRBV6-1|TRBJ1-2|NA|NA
TGTGCCAGCAGTGAAAAACAGGGTGGCGGCTACACCTTC
CASSEKQGGGYTF
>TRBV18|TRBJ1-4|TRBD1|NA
TGTGCCAGCTCACCCAGGGACAGGGGGATTGGTGAAAAACTGTTTTTT
CASSPRDRGIGEKLFF
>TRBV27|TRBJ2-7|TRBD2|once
TGTGCCAGCAGTTTGGCGGGACTAGTAGTCTACGAGCAGTACTTC
CASSLAGLVVYEQYF
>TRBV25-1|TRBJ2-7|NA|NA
TGTGCCAGCAGTGAATGGGCGGAGGGTTGGTACGAGCAGTACTTC
CASSEWAEGWYEQYF
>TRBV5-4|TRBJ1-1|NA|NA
TGTGCCAGCAGCTTGGGGGGCATGAACACTGAAGCTTTCTTT
CASSLGGMNTEAFF
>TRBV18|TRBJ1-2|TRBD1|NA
TGTGCCAGCTCAACGGACAGGGACTATGGCTACACCTTC
CASSTDRDYGYTF
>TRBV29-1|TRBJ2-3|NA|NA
TGCAGCGTTGACGCTGAGACAGTCACAGATACGCAGTATTTT
CSVDAETVTDTQYF
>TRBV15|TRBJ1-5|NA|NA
TGTGCCACCAGCAGAGATCTTGCAGGGCCTCAGCCCCAGCATTTT
CATSRDLAGPQPQHF
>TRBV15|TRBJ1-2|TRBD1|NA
TGTGCCACCAGCCCGAACCCGGGACAGAGTTATGGCTACACCTTC
CATSPNPGQSYGYTF
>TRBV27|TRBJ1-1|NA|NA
TGTGCCAGCAGTTTATGGCAGTCAGGGGAAGCTTTCTTT
CASSLWQSGEAFF
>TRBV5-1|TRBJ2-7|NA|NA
TGCGCCAGCAGCCTGACACTAGCTTCCGAGCAGTACTTC
CASSLTLASEQYF
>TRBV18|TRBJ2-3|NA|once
TGTGCCAGCTCACCGGACTTAGATACGCAGTATTTT
CASSPDLDTQYF
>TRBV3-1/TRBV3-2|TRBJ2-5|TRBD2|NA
TGTGCCAGCAGCCAAGATTTGGCTAGCGGTCAAGAGACCCAGTACTTC
CASSQDLASGQETQYF
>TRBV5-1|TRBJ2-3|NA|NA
TGCGCCAGCAGCATAGGTGGGACTAGCACAGATACGCAGTATTTT
CASSIGGTSTDTQYF
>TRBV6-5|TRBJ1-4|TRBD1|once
TGTGCCAGCGGCCGGGACAGGGGGGGGGAAAAACTGTTTTTT
CASGRDRGGEKLFF
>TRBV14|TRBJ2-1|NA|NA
TGTGCCAGCAGCCAGATAGCGGCTCCTCCCTACAATGAGCAGTTCTTC
CASSQIAAPPYNEQFF
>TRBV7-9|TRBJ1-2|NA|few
TGTGCCAGCAGCCAAAACTATGGCTACACCTTC
CASSQNYGYTF
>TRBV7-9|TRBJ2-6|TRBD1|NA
TGTGCCAGCAGCCCTCGACTACAGGGGTCTGGGGCCAACGTCCTGACTTTC
CASSPRLQGSGANVLTF
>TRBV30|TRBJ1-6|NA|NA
TGTGCCTGGAGTGTCCAGACAGTCAATTCACCCCTCCACTTT
CAWSVQTVNSPLHF
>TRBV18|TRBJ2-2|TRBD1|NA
TGTGCCAGCTCACCCGGACAGGGCCACACCGGGGAGCTGTTTTTT
CASSPGQGHTGELFF
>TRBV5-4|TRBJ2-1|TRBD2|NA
TGTGCCAGCCGCCCCGGGACTAACAATGAGCAGTTCTTC
CASRPGTNNEQFF
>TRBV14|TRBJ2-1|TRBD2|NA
TGTGCCAGCAGCCGGGCACCGGGACTAGCTGGCTACAATGAGCAGTTCTTC
CASSRAPGLAGYNEQFF
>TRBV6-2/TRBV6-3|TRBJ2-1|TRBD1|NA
TGTGCCAGCAGCCCCCCGGGACAGGGTTTCGATGAGCAGTTCTTC
CASSPPGQGFDEQFF
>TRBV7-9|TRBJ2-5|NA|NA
TGTGCCAGCAGCTTCGGACAGCCTAGCGAGACCCAGTACTTC
CASSFGQPSETQYF
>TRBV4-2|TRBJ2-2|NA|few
TGTGCCAGCAGCCAAGCCACTAGCACCGGGGAGCTGTTTTTT
CASSQATSTGELFF
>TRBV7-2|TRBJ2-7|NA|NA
TGTGCCAGCAGCTTAGTGCCAGGTCTGACCTACGAGCAGTACTTC
CASSLVPGLTYEQYF
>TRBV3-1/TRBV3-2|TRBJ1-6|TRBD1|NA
TGTGCCAGCAGCCAAGGGCTAGGGGGCTCACCCCTCCACTTT
CASSQGLGGSPLHF
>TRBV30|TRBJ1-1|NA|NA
TGTGCCTGGAGTGTACTCACCCTGAACACTGAAGCTTTCTTT
CAWSVLTLNTEAFF
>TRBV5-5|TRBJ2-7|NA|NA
TGTGCCAGCAGCCCATGGGGGGACGAGCAGTACTTC
CASSPWGDEQYF
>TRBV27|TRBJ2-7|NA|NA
TGTGCCAGTAGAAGGGGGGGTGCTGAGCAGTACTTC
CASRRGGAEQYF
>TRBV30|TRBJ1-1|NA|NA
TGTGCCTTCCATGAGACAAGAGCTGAAGCTTTCTTT
CAFHETRAEAFF
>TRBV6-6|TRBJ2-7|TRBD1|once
TGTGCCAGCAGTTACTCCACAGGGGCCGACGAGCAGTACTTC
CASSYSTGADEQYF
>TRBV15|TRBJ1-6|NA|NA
TGTGCCACCAGCAGAGATCGGGAGGTTAATTCACCCCTCCACTTT
CATSRDREVNSPLHF
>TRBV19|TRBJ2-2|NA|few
TGTGCCAGTAGTATGGATAGCGGAGGCACCGGGGAGCTGTTTTTT
CASSMDSGGTGELFF
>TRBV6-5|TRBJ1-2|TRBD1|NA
TGTGCCAGCAGTTACGCGGACAGGACTAACTATGGCTACACCTTC
CASSYADRTNYGYTF
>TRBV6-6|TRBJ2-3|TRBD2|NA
TGTGCCAGCCGTCGAGAGGGTGGGGCTAGCGGGAGGGAAGGGTATTTT
CASRREGGASGREGYF
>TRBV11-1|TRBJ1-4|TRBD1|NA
TGTGCCAGCAGCTCCCGGACAGGGGCAAGCGTACTGTTTTTT
CASSSRTGASVLFF
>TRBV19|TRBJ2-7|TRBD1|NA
TGTGCCAGTAGTGGGACAGGGGGTTACGAGCAGTACTTC
CASSGTGGYEQYF
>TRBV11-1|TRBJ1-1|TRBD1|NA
TGTGCCAGCAGCTCTAGGACAGGAGGAATGGCTGAAGCTTTCTTT
CASSSRTGGMAEAFF
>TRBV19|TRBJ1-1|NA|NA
TGTGCCAGTAGTATAGATTTAACGGGGGACACTGAAGCTTTCTTT
CASSIDLTGDTEAFF
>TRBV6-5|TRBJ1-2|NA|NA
TGTGCCAGCAGTTACGCTAATTCTTATGGCTACACCTTC
CASSYANSYGYTF
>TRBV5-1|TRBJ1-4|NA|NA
TGCGCCAGCGGAACAGGGCGTAGTGCAACTAATGAAAAACTGTTTTTT
CASGTGRSATNEKLFF
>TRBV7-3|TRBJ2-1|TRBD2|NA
TGTGCCAGCAGCCCAATACCTGGGCAGCGGGATATGGATGAGCAGTTCTTC
CASSPIPGQRDMDEQFF
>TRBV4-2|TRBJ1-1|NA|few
TGTGCCAGCAGCCAGGCGTCGGGGGTAACCACTGAAGCTTTCTTT
CASSQASGVTTEAFF
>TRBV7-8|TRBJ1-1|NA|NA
TGTGCCAGCAGCGCAGGGGCCTTGACGGAACGAAGGGGCACTGAAGCTTTCTTT
CASSAGALTERRGTEAFF
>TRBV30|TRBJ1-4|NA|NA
TGTGCCTGGAGTGGCGACTGGAATGAAAAACTGTTTTTT
CAWSGDWNEKLFF
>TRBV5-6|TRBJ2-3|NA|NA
TGTGCCAGCAGCTTCGGAGGGCCCACAGATACGCAGTATTTT
CASSFGGPTDTQYF